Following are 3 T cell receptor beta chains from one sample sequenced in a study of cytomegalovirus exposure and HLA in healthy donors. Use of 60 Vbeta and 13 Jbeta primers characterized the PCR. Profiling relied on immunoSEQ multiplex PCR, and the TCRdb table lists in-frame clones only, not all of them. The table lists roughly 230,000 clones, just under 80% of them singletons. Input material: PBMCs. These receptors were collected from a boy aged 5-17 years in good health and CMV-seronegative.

The CDR3, as DNA: TGTGCTAGTGGTCTTGATAGAGTGACCCAGTACTTC. Residues: CASGLDRVTQYF. The chain carries TRBV12-5 and TRBJ2-5; no clear D gene. The germline V and J ends were trimmed by 5 bases and 7 bases, with 11 bases remaining between them. This CDR3 is built from 12 residues. CDR1 LGHNT and CDR2 FRNRAP come from the germline V gene.

CDR3 nucleotides: TGTGCCAGCAGCTCCTCAACTAATGAAAAACTGTTTTTT. It encodes CASSSSTNEKLFF. The chain couples TRBV13 to TRBJ1-4; unclear D gene. The CDR3 consists of 13 residues. The germline gives CDR1 PRHDT, CDR2 FYEKMQ (reference sequence). Between the trimmed V and J ends, which lost 4 bases and 0 bases, there was a span of 3 bases.

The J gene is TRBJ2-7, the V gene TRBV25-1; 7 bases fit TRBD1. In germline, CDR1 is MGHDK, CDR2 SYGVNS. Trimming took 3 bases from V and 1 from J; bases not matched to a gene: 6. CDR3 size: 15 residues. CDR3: CASSDPGQVSYEQYF. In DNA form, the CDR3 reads TGTGCCAGCAGTGACCCAGGACAGGTTTCCTACGAGCAGTACTTC.